This record looks at one TCR beta chain sequence and its context. What it binds is unknown. This record comes from a study of cytomegalovirus exposure and HLA in healthy donors. The trim removed 0 bases at V and 3 bases at J, leaving 3 bases unmatched. Germline CDR1 and CDR2: LGHNA and YSLEER. This CDR3 region has 16 residues. Sequenced by immunoSEQ multiplex PCR; TCRdb stores in-frame clones only, minus some. The top ten hold 0.9% to 1.5% of the sample, which has around 60,000 clones, roughly 95% seen once. General study points: The study labeled 150 or so TCR beta chains cytomegalovirus-associated.

This receptor was taken from a woman between 18 and 29 years old in good health and CMV-seronegative. This rearrangement joins TRBV4-3 to TRBJ1-5, with TRBD1 matching 9 bases. Sequencing was performed on PBMCs. This CDR3 is CASSQERDRANQPQHF. In DNA, the CDR3 is TGCGCCAGCAGCCAAGAGAGGGACAGGGCCAATCAGCCCCAGCATTTT.